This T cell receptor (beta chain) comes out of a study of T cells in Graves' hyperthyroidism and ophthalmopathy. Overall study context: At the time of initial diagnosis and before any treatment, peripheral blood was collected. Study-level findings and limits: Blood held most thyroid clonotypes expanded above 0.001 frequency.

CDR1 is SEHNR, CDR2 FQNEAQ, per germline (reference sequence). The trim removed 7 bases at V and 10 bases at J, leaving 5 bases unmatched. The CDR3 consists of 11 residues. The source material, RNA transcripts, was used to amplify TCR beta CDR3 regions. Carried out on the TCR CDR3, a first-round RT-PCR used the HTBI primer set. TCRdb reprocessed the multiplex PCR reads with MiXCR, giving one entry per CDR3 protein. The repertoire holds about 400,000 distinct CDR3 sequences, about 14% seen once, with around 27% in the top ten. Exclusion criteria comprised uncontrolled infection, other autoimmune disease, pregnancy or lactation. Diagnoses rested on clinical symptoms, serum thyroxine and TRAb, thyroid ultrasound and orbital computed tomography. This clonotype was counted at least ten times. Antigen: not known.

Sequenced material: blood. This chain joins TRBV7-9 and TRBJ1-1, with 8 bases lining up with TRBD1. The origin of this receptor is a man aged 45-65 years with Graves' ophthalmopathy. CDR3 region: CASTADRGAFF. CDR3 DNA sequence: TGTGCCAGCACCGCCGACAGGGGAGCTTTCTTT.